Following are 10 T cell receptor beta chains from one sample sequenced in a study of T cells in Graves' hyperthyroidism and ophthalmopathy. TCR beta CDR3 regions were amplified from RNA. First-round RT-PCR targeting the TCR CDR3 was performed with the HTBI primer set. TCRdb reprocessed the multiplex PCR reads via MiXCR and lists one record per CDR3 protein. This table has roughly 710,000 distinct CDR3 sequences, about 35% appearing once. Sequencing was carried out using blood. These receptors all come from a middle-aged woman with Graves' hyperthyroidism.

Turning to this clonotype: The junction and the germline gene differ at one end; a read error may be behind it. In DNA form, the CDR3 reads TGTGCCAGCAGTGAAGGTACAGGTGCAACTAATGAAAAACCGTTTTTT. Protein: CASSEGTGATNEKPFF. V is TRBV2 and J is TRBJ1-4; weak D call: TRBD1 (5 bases). The CDR3 is made up of 16 amino acids. CDR1 SNHLY and CDR2 FYNNEI come from the germline V gene. Complete variable domain (other parts from reference TRBV2 and TRBJ1-4): EPEVTQTPSHQVTQMGQEVILRCVPISNHLYFYWYRQILGQKVEFLVSFYNNEISEKSEIFDDQFSVERPDGSNFTLKIRSTKLEDSAMYFCASSEGTGATNEKPFFGSGTQLSVL.

This clonotype was seen ten or more times. This sequence joins TRBV19 and TRBJ2-6, with D unclear. The CDR3 contains 14 residues. Trimming took off 5 bases at V and 0 bases at J, with 5 bases between the two ends. CDR1 and CDR2 (germline): LNHDA, SQIVND (reference sequence). CDR3 sequence reads: CASSVNSGANVLTF. DNA of the CDR3: TGTGCCAGTAGTGTTAACTCTGGGGCCAACGTCCTGACTTTC.

This clonotype occurred a few times. Sequence at one end of the junction differs from germline and may be a read error. This chain connects TRBV10-3 to TRBJ1-5; D is uncertain. CDR1 and CDR2 from the germline V gene are ENHRY and SYGVKD. This CDR3 is 15 amino acids long. CDR3 region: CASSDLAGSVQPQHF. CDR3 bases: TGTGCCAGCAGTGACTTGGCGGGGTCGGTTCAGCCCCAGCATTTT.

This clonotype was detected ten times or more. The genes are TRBV9 and TRBJ1-6; 7 bases line up with TRBD1. CDR1 and CDR2 from the germline V gene are SGDLS and YYNGEE. This CDR3 comprises 12 residues. The junction had 6 bases not matched to a gene; V was cut back by 3 bases and J by 15 bases. CDR3 protein: CASSDDRVSLHF. The DNA of the CDR3 is TGTGCCAGCAGCGACGACAGGGTCAGCCTCCACTTT.

As to this clonotype: A read error may be the cause here, since a much bigger clone is one base away. The chain couples TRBV7-9 to TRBJ2-7; the D call may be TRBD1 or TRBD2 (5 bases each). This CDR3 is built from 14 residues. Between the trimmed V and J ends, which lost 5 bases and 2 bases, there was a span of 13 bases. Germline V gives CDR1 SEHNR, CDR2 FQNEAQ (reference sequence). CDR3 bases: TGTGCCAGCAGCGGACGGGGCAGGCCCTACGAGCAGTACTTC. Encoded protein: CASSGRGRPYEQYF.

This clonotype has a count of ten or more. The CDR3 region is CASSLQYGYTF. CDR3 DNA sequence: TGTGCCAGCAGCTTACAATATGGCTACACCTTC. The chain has TRBV5-6 and TRBJ1-2; D uncertain. V shed 2 bases and J shed 5 bases, with 4 bases lying between them. The CDR3 is 11 amino acids. Germline V gene data show CDR1 as SGHDT and CDR2 as YYEEEE.

This clonotype was counted only a few times. The chain combines TRBV10-3 with TRBJ2-7, with D possibly TRBD1 on 5 matching bases. V lost 4 bases and J 4 bases, leaving 8 bases between the germline ends. The CDR3 has 12 residues. CDR1 and CDR2 (germline): ENHRY, SYGVKD. The DNA of the CDR3 is TGTGCCATCAGTGGACAGCTGTACGAGCAGTACTTC. It codes for CAISGQLYEQYF.

Only a few counts were recorded for this clonotype. The rearrangement joins TRBV12-3 or TRBV12-4 to TRBJ1-5; D gene uncertain. The CDR3 loop spans 16 amino acids. Trimming shortened V by 6 bases and J by 2 bases, and 17 bases separated the two germline ends. The CDR3 sequence: CASREGSALGNQPQHF. As DNA, the CDR3 is TGTGCCAGCAGGGAAGGATCCGCCTTAGGCAATCAGCCCCAGCATTTT.

This sequence joins TRBV11-1 and TRBJ1-1, with TRBD1 as a possible D gene (5 bases). CDR3 size: 13 residues. Germline CDR1 is SGHAT and CDR2 is FQDESV (reference sequence). Trimming stripped 2 bases from V and 7 bases from J, with 11 bases between. Written as DNA, the CDR3 is TGTGCCAGCAGCTTAAACGGGGCCCATGAAGCTTTCTTT. As protein: CASSLNGAHEAFF.

This chain links TRBV18 with TRBJ2-7; no clear D gene. Germline-derived CDR1 and CDR2 are KGHSH and LQKENI. The V gene lost 0 bases and the J gene lost 5 bases, with 8 bases spanning the gap. The CDR3 has 13 amino acids. The CDR3 region has the DNA TGTGCCAGCTCACCACCGACTGGGGACGAGCAGTACTTC. Translating it yields CASSPPTGDEQYF.